One T cell receptor beta chain is described in this entry. Sequence at one end of the junction differs from germline and may be a read error. This entry belongs to a study of breast tumors, draining lymph nodes, adjacent tissues. TCRdb re-derived calls from the multiplex PCR reads in MiXCR, one entry per CDR3 protein. Among 150,000 to 200,000 distinct CDR3 sequences listed, more than 25% were seen once. Samples came from axillary lymph nodes draining the breast cancer. Germline CDR1 reads LGHDT; CDR2 reads YNNKEL (reference sequence). The CDR3 is 13 residues long. The receptor's source is a female donor with breast cancer. Some clones in this sample may be carry-over from other donors' samples. The sequencing sample was made of axillary lymph node tissue. The chain uses TRBV3-1 and TRBJ1-1; no reliable D call. The CDR3 region is CASRQDLGTEAFF. As DNA, the CDR3 is TGTGCCAGCAGACAAGATCTGGGAACTGAAGCTTTCTTT.